These 4 T cell receptor beta chains share one sample of origin, sequenced in a study of immune cell composition in non-small cell lung cancer. The table came from immunoSEQ multiplex PCR; TCRdb's copy has only in-frame clones and leaves some out. The table includes 5,000 or so clones, roughly 79% detected once. The sequenced sample was lung tumor tissue. The receptors shown here come from a human donor with non-small cell lung cancer.

The V call is TRBV19, the J call TRBJ2-7, with 7 bases aligning to TRBD1. The CDR3 runs to 16 residues. Per the germline V gene, CDR1 is LNHDA and CDR2 is SQIVND (reference sequence). The junction had 15 bases not matched to a gene; V was cut back by 3 bases and J by 7 bases. The CDR3 region is CASSMKRRTGFREQYF. DNA for the CDR3: TGTGCCAGTAGTATGAAGAGACGGACAGGATTTAGGGAGCAGTACTTC.

The chain has TRBV6-5 and TRBJ2-1, with 10 bases lining up with TRBD2. The CDR3 spans 16 residues. After removal of 0 bases from V and 3 bases from J, the junction contained 2 bases not matched to a gene. Germline CDR1 reads MNHEY; CDR2 reads SVGAGI. CDR3 region: CASSYSTSGYYNEQFF. CDR3 in DNA: TGTGCCAGCAGTTACTCGACTAGCGGGTACTACAATGAGCAGTTCTTC.

This chain joins TRBV7-6 and TRBJ1-4, with TRBD1 matching 7 bases. V shed 1 base, J shed 4 bases, and the junction held 9 bases outside the gene matches. The CDR3 is made up of 17 amino acids. CDR1 is SGHVS, CDR2 FNYEAQ, per germline. CDR3 residues: CASSLGRRRQGNEKLFF. In DNA form, the CDR3 reads TGTGCCAGCAGCTTAGGACGGCGCCGACAGGGTAATGAAAAACTGTTTTTT.

The J gene is TRBJ1-4, the V gene TRBV2; D may be TRBD1 (6 bases). CDR1 is SNHLY, CDR2 FYNNEI, per germline. The CDR3 totals 15 residues. Deletions cut 8 bases from V and 0 bases from J, with 13 bases between. The CDR3 spells CASSGTPATNEKLFF. In DNA form, the CDR3 reads TGTGCCAGCTCCGGGACACCCGCAACTAATGAAAAACTGTTTTTT.